The rows below give T cell receptor beta chains drawn from one sample of a study of blood T cells in healthy people across ages. Using its own MiXCR run on the 5' RACE reads, TCRdb lists one record per CDR3 protein. The table shows more than 1.4 million distinct CDR3 sequences, with approximately 42% occurring only once. The material sequenced was blood. The receptors stem from a woman younger than 30 in good health. The conserved cysteine and the conserved F or W are not part of the CDR3 here.

TRBV27,TRBJ1-3,ASSTDRVHRTGNTIY
TRBV6-5,TRBJ1-1,ASSYSQGLMNTEAF
TRBV9,TRBJ2-1,ASSDRDYGSGEQF
TRBV6-1,TRBJ2-5,ATAGPQETQY
TRBV7-2,TRBJ2-7,ASSLVGGRSYEQY
TRBV12-3/TRBV12-4,TRBJ1-5,ASSYGTGVINQPQH
TRBV4-1,TRBJ2-2,ASTGGTSGSGGELF
TRBV6-1,TRBJ1-5,ASGATGNNQPQH
TRBV7-3,TRBJ2-3,ASSPQGGGITDTQY
TRBV28,TRBJ1-5,ASSSVWGVGDQPQH
TRBV10-3,TRBJ2-7,AISVSGTSGNEQY
TRBV6-6,TRBJ2-1,ASSYSMVDMKF
TRBV3-1,TRBJ2-5,ASSQGGGARYQETQY
TRBV7-2,TRBJ1-1,ASTPPSGSGRAF
TRBV24-1,TRBJ2-1,ATSTGGGNEQF
TRBV6-4,TRBJ1-2,ASRRFPDRDEGPYGYT
TRBV27,TRBJ2-1,ASSYKGVSVNEQF
TRBV7-3,TRBJ1-5,ASSLKSGQPQH
TRBV10-2,TRBJ2-1,ASSDDSGLHEQF
TRBV12-3/TRBV12-4,TRBJ1-1,ASTSGVNEAF
TRBV5-1,TRBJ2-6,ASSLSVSSGANVLT
TRBV12-3/TRBV12-4,TRBJ1-2,ASTMTGTLDYGYT
TRBV7-9,TRBJ2-1,ASSETRYNEQF
TRBV9,TRBJ1-4,ASSAGGREKLF
TRBV7-6,TRBJ1-1,ASSPSGGHLNPEAF
TRBV29-1,TRBJ2-5,SVDSGQGQTQY
TRBV15,TRBJ2-1,ATSRDLGGLDNEQF
TRBV7-2,TRBJ1-2,ASSSEGVFYGYT
TRBV12-3/TRBV12-4,TRBJ1-6,ASSSGSPLH
TRBV7-2,TRBJ2-6,ASSLAHLGANVLT
TRBV20-1,TRBJ2-5,SARDLEPRGRETQY
TRBV7-9,TRBJ2-3,ASSLAVPDTQY
TRBV20-1,TRBJ2-7,SASRLYNEQY
TRBV7-2,TRBJ2-3,ASSFPPRIRTDTQY
TRBV11-2,TRBJ2-1,ASSSLWTSGSYNEQF
TRBV20-1,.,SAPGREAYNEQY
TRBV7-8,TRBJ2-3,ASSLSDRAGTQY
TRBV6-2/TRBV6-3,TRBJ2-5,ASSYGGSGAFQETQY
TRBV5-1,TRBJ2-1,ASSSTGTSGAKEQF
TRBV4-1,TRBJ1-2,ASSQGWWQCGYT
TRBV4-1,TRBJ2-3,ASSQPTLAGTTDTQY
TRBV7-9,TRBJ2-1,ASERLAEGNEQL
TRBV6-1,TRBJ2-2,ASSGYGQGGELF
TRBV4-1,TRBJ2-5,ASSLTGGETQY
TRBV20-1,TRBJ2-3,SAIRDRSTDTQY
TRBV6-1,TRBJ2-5,ASSWDVEETQY
TRBV7-9,TRBJ1-4,ASSLIQAATNEKLF
TRBV5-1,TRBJ2-7,ASRLRGGLGYEQY
TRBV9,TRBJ1-1,ASSATLRTEAF
TRBV20-1,TRBJ2-7,SAIVGLAGAYEQY
TRBV18,.,AGSLGQKNIQY
TRBV2,TRBJ2-1,ASRRGLAGANNEQF
TRBV7-8,TRBJ2-5,ASSFTLSGGAQETQY